Listed here is a single T cell receptor beta chain. No antigen is known for it. The record has no base qualities; no much larger clone is one base away. Repertoires were sampled multiple times during chemoradiotherapy, which allowed clonal expansion in the tumor microenvironment to be followed. The record originates from a study of chemoradiotherapy in HPV16-positive cancers (dated by TCRdb to between 2021 and 2024). At the level of the whole study: Candidate HPV-specific T-cell clones and common TCR motifs were defined through functional T-cell assays on cells from a couple of HPV16-positive patients. Next, the candidate HPV-specific TCRs and motifs were followed in TCR repertoires from more than 70 patients with HPV-related cancers. The study asked whether T-cell immunity against the HPV oncoproteins E6 and E7 changes during chemoradiotherapy and whether it affects survival.

The study at large found these results: Expansion of candidate HPV-specific clones and E7-related TCR motifs was observed in the tumor microenvironment during treatment, whereas no such expansion was observed for non-HPV-specific T cells. In HPV16-positive patients, expansion of HPV-responsive T cells during chemoradiotherapy was associated with improved recurrence-free survival. The survival association was reported for HPV16-positive patients, and the functional definition of HPV-specific T cells was derived from only two HPV16-positive patients.

Libraries were made using the immunoSEQ multiplex PCR assay. In TCRdb, the immuneACCESS table is reduced to in-frame sequences with V and J assigned. These tables do not hold every clone; where another copy was compared, an unresolved V gene accounts for under half, and the others remain unexplained. The table for this sample lists over 30,000 clones; about 80% of them were counted only once. Of the sample, 3.5% to 4.5% is held by the ten largest clones. This receptor was obtained from a human donor with HPV-associated anogenital cancer. The specimen was blood, collected from a patient who underwent chemoradiotherapy.

The CDR3 has the sequence CASSPRGGTDTQYF. Read as DNA, the sequence is TGTGCCAGCTCACCACGGGGGGGCACAGATACGCAGTATTTT. This sequence uses TRBV18 and TRBJ2-3; matching of 6 bases hints at TRBD2 as the D gene. V was cut back by 1 base and J by 1 base, leaving a gap of 6 bases between them. The CDR3 measures 14 amino acids from cysteine to phenylalanine. Only CDR3 DNA is held: 42 bases, read in frame from base 1. CDR1 and CDR2 are read off the germline V gene as KGHSH and LQKENI.